The rows below give T cell receptor beta chains drawn from one sample of a study of cytomegalovirus exposure and HLA in healthy donors. Clones were read by immunoSEQ multiplex PCR, and TCRdb kept only the in-frame ones, dropping some. The sample lists about 120,000 clones, roughly 89% occurring once. Source material: PBMCs. Source of these receptors: a woman in her late teens or twenties in good health and CMV-seronegative. Each CDR3 is given with its conserved first and last residue. The D gene is left open where the match is weak. Rows may omit the clone size; those that give it use once, few, many or a size class.

j_gene: TRBJ1-1
v_gene: TRBV12-2
abundance: -
d_gene: -
CDR3aa: CASRTGQGGTEAFF
CDR3nt: TGTGCAAGTCGCACGGGACAGGGCGGGACTGAAGCTTTCTTT

j_gene: TRBJ2-3
v_gene: TRBV9
abundance: -
d_gene: TRBD2
CDR3aa: CASNLGGGRSDTQYF
CDR3nt: TGTGCCAGCAACCTGGGTGGCGGGAGGTCAGATACGCAGTATTTT

j_gene: TRBJ1-2
v_gene: TRBV5-1
abundance: -
d_gene: -
CDR3aa: CASSLGGEGYGYTF
CDR3nt: TGCGCCAGCAGCTTAGGGGGAGAGGGCTATGGCTACACCTTC

j_gene: TRBJ1-1
v_gene: TRBV2
abundance: -
d_gene: -
CDR3aa: CASSWDKLEAEAFF
CDR3nt: TGTGCCAGCAGTTGGGACAAGCTAGAAGCTGAAGCTTTCTTT

j_gene: TRBJ2-3
v_gene: TRBV5-1
abundance: -
d_gene: TRBD2
CDR3aa: CASSFRSGGVSDTQYF
CDR3nt: TGCGCCAGCAGCTTTAGGAGCGGGGGGGTTTCAGATACGCAGTATTTT

j_gene: TRBJ1-4
v_gene: TRBV29-1
abundance: -
d_gene: TRBD1
CDR3aa: CSVGDRGKFEKLFF
CDR3nt: TGCAGCGTCGGTGACAGGGGAAAATTTGAAAAACTGTTTTTT

j_gene: TRBJ2-7
v_gene: TRBV7-9
abundance: -
d_gene: -
CDR3aa: CASSGARGFYEQYF
CDR3nt: TGTGCCAGCAGTGGGGCCAGAGGCTTCTACGAGCAGTACTTC

j_gene: TRBJ2-1
v_gene: TRBV30
abundance: -
d_gene: TRBD1
CDR3aa: CAWIGRGPYNEQFF
CDR3nt: TGTGCCTGGATCGGAAGGGGGCCCTACAATGAGCAGTTCTTC

j_gene: TRBJ1-2
v_gene: TRBV19
abundance: -
d_gene: -
CDR3aa: CASSSPRGGSTFNYGYTF
CDR3nt: TGTGCCAGTAGTTCCCCCCGAGGCGGCAGCACTTTTAACTATGGCTACACCTTC

j_gene: TRBJ2-1
v_gene: TRBV28
abundance: -
d_gene: -
CDR3aa: CASSLSLAYTYNEQFF
CDR3nt: TGTGCCAGCAGTTTATCGTTAGCCTACACCTACAATGAGCAGTTCTTC

j_gene: TRBJ2-5
v_gene: TRBV11-2
abundance: -
d_gene: TRBD2
CDR3aa: CASSPWASGGEETQYF
CDR3nt: TGTGCCAGCAGCCCCTGGGCTAGCGGGGGGGAAGAGACCCAGTACTTC

j_gene: TRBJ2-7
v_gene: TRBV5-6
abundance: once
d_gene: -
CDR3aa: CASSPGRVLFSYEQYF
CDR3nt: TGTGCCAGCAGCCCAGGTCGAGTATTGTTCTCCTACGAGCAGTACTTC

j_gene: TRBJ1-5
v_gene: TRBV7-3
abundance: -
d_gene: -
CDR3aa: CASSQNKRYSNQPQHF
CDR3nt: TGTGCCAGCAGCCAGAACAAGCGATATAGCAATCAGCCCCAGCATTTT

j_gene: TRBJ1-2
v_gene: TRBV6-5
abundance: -
d_gene: -
CDR3aa: CASRRPEGHYGYTF
CDR3nt: TGTGCCAGCAGACGGCCTGAGGGCCACTATGGCTACACCTTC